This TCR beta chain appears in the sequencing data of a study of TIL therapy for anti-PD-1-resistant metastatic lung cancer. Across the study: A handful of tumors were EGFR-mutant and two were ALK-rearranged. By whole-exome sequencing, median non-synonymous tumor mutation burden was approximately 1.6 mutations per megabase.

The time point here: pre-treatment sample, taken before nivolumab and TIL therapy. Patients were adults with stage 4 NSCLC. The libraries were made with immunoSEQ v3. Sequencing used immunoSEQ multiplex PCR; TCRdb keeps in-frame clones, though not all of them. The sample consists of about 55,000 clones, 81% of them appearing once. The study's findings and limits: The cohort had more treatment-naive, never-smoker and oncogene-addicted patients than typical.

Germline lookup yields CDR1 LNHDA and CDR2 SQIVND (reference sequence). V gave up 1 base and J gave up 3 bases, with 17 bases separating them. CDR3 size: 17 residues. For this clone: Antigen: not known.

This chain links TRBV19 with TRBJ2-3; D may be TRBD2 (6 bases). This TCR derives from a person aged 30 to 80 with non-small cell lung cancer. The sample consisted of blood, taken at baseline. In DNA, the CDR3 is TGTGCCAGTAGTATAGCAACCCCGCGGGGAGGAACAGATACGCAGTATTTT. As protein: CASSIATPRGGTDTQYF.